Listed below are T cell receptor beta chains from one sample, sequenced in a study of blood T cells in healthy people across ages. TCRdb called the 5' RACE reads again in MiXCR, with one record for every CDR3 protein. The table records around 1,700,000 distinct CDR3 sequences, 28% of them present only once. The specimen sequenced was blood. These receptors originate from a woman younger than 45 in good health. The CDR3 runs from the conserved cysteine through the conserved F or W. The order of the fields is V gene, clone size, J gene, D gene, CDR3 DNA, CDR3 protein. The D gene is left open where the match is weak. Size tells how often a clone was seen (once, few, many) or the class of an expanded clone, and some rows leave it out.

v_gene: TRBV7-2; abundance: many; j_gene: TRBJ2-3; d_gene: TRBD2; CDR3nt: TGTGCCAGCAGCCCAACTAGCGAACGAATCACAGATACGCAGTATTTT; CDR3aa: CASSPTSERITDTQYF
v_gene: TRBV7-2; abundance: .; j_gene: TRBJ2-1; d_gene: .; CDR3nt: TGTGCCAGCAGCTTCGATCGCGGACAGCGAAAGCAGTTCTTC; CDR3aa: CASSFDRGQRKQFF
v_gene: TRBV7-2; abundance: few; j_gene: TRBJ2-1; d_gene: .; CDR3nt: TGTGCCAGCAGCTTACTAAGGTCAAGCGATGAGCAGTTCTTC; CDR3aa: CASSLLRSSDEQFF
v_gene: TRBV20-1; abundance: few; j_gene: TRBJ2-7; d_gene: .; CDR3nt: TGCAGTGCCCGGCGGGGACCAGCCGGCCCCGAGCAGTACTTC; CDR3aa: CSARRGPAGPEQYF
v_gene: TRBV20-1; abundance: few; j_gene: TRBJ2-3; d_gene: TRBD2; CDR3nt: TGCAGTGCTCGACCTAGCGGGGGTCGAAGCACAGATACGCAGTATTTT; CDR3aa: CSARPSGGRSTDTQYF
v_gene: TRBV20-1; abundance: .; j_gene: TRBJ2-3; d_gene: TRBD2; CDR3nt: TGCAGTGCGAACAGCCCGGGACTAAGCACAGATACGCAGTATTTT; CDR3aa: CSANSPGLSTDTQYF
v_gene: TRBV20-1; abundance: .; j_gene: TRBJ2-5; d_gene: .; CDR3nt: TGCAGTGCTAGCCCTCACTCGGGAGCAGAGACCCAGTACTTC; CDR3aa: CSASPHSGAETQYF
v_gene: TRBV9; abundance: .; j_gene: TRBJ2-3; d_gene: .; CDR3nt: TGTGCCAGCAGCGTAGCTGGGGGTAGCTCGGATACGCAGTATTTT; CDR3aa: CASSVAGGSSDTQYF
v_gene: TRBV14; abundance: few; j_gene: TRBJ2-7; d_gene: .; CDR3nt: TGTGCCAGCAGCCAAGATTGGCCGGCCTCCTACGAGCAGTACTTC; CDR3aa: CASSQDWPASYEQYF
v_gene: TRBV7-2; abundance: .; j_gene: TRBJ2-7; d_gene: .; CDR3nt: TGTGCCAGCAGCCGAGTTGGGGCAGGGGGGCGGGACGAGCAGTACTTC; CDR3aa: CASSRVGAGGRDEQYF
v_gene: TRBV5-6; abundance: few; j_gene: TRBJ2-2; d_gene: TRBD1; CDR3nt: TGTGCCAGCAGCTGGGGGACAGGGAGTGACACCGGGGAGCTGTTTTTT; CDR3aa: CASSWGTGSDTGELFF
v_gene: TRBV20-1; abundance: many; j_gene: TRBJ2-1; d_gene: TRBD2; CDR3nt: TGCAGTGCCGATTTGGGGGCTAGCGGGGTTTACTACAATGAGCAGTTCTTC; CDR3aa: CSADLGASGVYYNEQFF
v_gene: TRBV12-3/TRBV12-4; abundance: .; j_gene: TRBJ2-1; d_gene: .; CDR3nt: TGTGCCAGCAGTTTAACTTCCTCGGGAACCGAGCAGTTCTTC; CDR3aa: CASSLTSSGTEQFF
v_gene: TRBV29-1; abundance: many; j_gene: TRBJ2-1; d_gene: .; CDR3nt: TGCAGCGTTGACGCTAACTCCTATGAGCAGTTCTTC; CDR3aa: CSVDANSYEQFF
v_gene: TRBV10-3; abundance: few; j_gene: TRBJ2-5; d_gene: TRBD1; CDR3nt: TGTGCCATCAACCGGGACAGGGGAGGTATGGAGACCCAGTACTTC; CDR3aa: CAINRDRGGMETQYF
v_gene: TRBV7-9; abundance: .; j_gene: TRBJ1-6; d_gene: .; CDR3nt: TGTGCCAGCAGCTGGGGCAGGGAGCGAAGACCCCTCCACTTT; CDR3aa: CASSWGRERRPLHF
v_gene: TRBV7-2; abundance: .; j_gene: TRBJ2-1; d_gene: TRBD1; CDR3nt: TGTGCCAGCAGCTTAGCCGGGACAGGGGTAACCGCTGAGCAGTTCTTC; CDR3aa: CASSLAGTGVTAEQFF
v_gene: TRBV15; abundance: .; j_gene: TRBJ2-6; d_gene: .; CDR3nt: TGTGCCACCAGCGGCCGCTCTGGGGCCAACGTCCTGACTTTC; CDR3aa: CATSGRSGANVLTF
v_gene: TRBV28; abundance: .; j_gene: TRBJ1-1; d_gene: .; CDR3nt: TGTGCCAGTAGTCCCACTGAGGGGGGCACTGAAGCTTTCTTT; CDR3aa: CASSPTEGGTEAFF
v_gene: TRBV10-3; abundance: few; j_gene: TRBJ2-7; d_gene: .; CDR3nt: TGTGCCATCAGTGAGTCAGGCAGATCCGACGAGCAGTACTTC; CDR3aa: CAISESGRSDEQYF
v_gene: TRBV2; abundance: .; j_gene: TRBJ2-1; d_gene: .; CDR3nt: TGTGCCAGCAGTGAAAGGGTTGGTGAGCAGTTCTTC; CDR3aa: CASSERVGEQFF
v_gene: TRBV6-5; abundance: few; j_gene: TRBJ1-5; d_gene: .; CDR3nt: TGTGCCAGCAGGCGATCAGGGATTGGCAATCAGCCCCAGCATTTT; CDR3aa: CASRRSGIGNQPQHF
v_gene: TRBV29-1; abundance: .; j_gene: TRBJ1-2; d_gene: .; CDR3nt: TGCAGCGTTGAGGAGAGAACCTTC; CDR3aa: CSVEERTF
v_gene: TRBV29-1; abundance: .; j_gene: TRBJ1-2; d_gene: .; CDR3nt: TGCAGCGGGGGAACAGGGAGCAACTATGGCTACACCTTC; CDR3aa: CSGGTGSNYGYTF
v_gene: TRBV7-2; abundance: .; j_gene: TRBJ2-2; d_gene: TRBD1; CDR3nt: TGTGCCAGCAGCTTACGACAGGGGGCAAAAGGGGAGCTGTTTTTT; CDR3aa: CASSLRQGAKGELFF
v_gene: TRBV20-1; abundance: .; j_gene: TRBJ1-4; d_gene: .; CDR3nt: TGCAGTGCCAGGGAGGGCCTTAATGAAAAACTGTTTTTT; CDR3aa: CSAREGLNEKLFF
v_gene: TRBV6-5; abundance: .; j_gene: TRBJ1-5; d_gene: .; CDR3nt: TGTGCCAGCAGTTACTCACAGGGAGGGTATCAGCCCCAGCATTTT; CDR3aa: CASSYSQGGYQPQHF
v_gene: TRBV6-5; abundance: few; j_gene: TRBJ2-7; d_gene: .; CDR3nt: TGTGCCAGCAGAGCCTACGGGGCGGGGTCCTACGAGCAGTACTTC; CDR3aa: CASRAYGAGSYEQYF
v_gene: TRBV6-1; abundance: .; j_gene: TRBJ2-7; d_gene: .; CDR3nt: TGTGCCAGCAGTGAAGGCAAGATCCCCCCCGACGAGCAGTACTTC; CDR3aa: CASSEGKIPPDEQYF
v_gene: TRBV5-1; abundance: many; j_gene: TRBJ2-5; d_gene: .; CDR3nt: TGTGCCAGCAGCTTAAGGGGGGACCAAGAGACCCAGTACTTC; CDR3aa: CASSLRGDQETQYF
v_gene: TRBV2; abundance: few; j_gene: TRBJ1-4; d_gene: .; CDR3nt: TGTGCCAGCAGTGAATTTGCGACAGGACTTAATGAAAAACTGTTTTTT; CDR3aa: CASSEFATGLNEKLFF
v_gene: TRBV7-8; abundance: many; j_gene: TRBJ2-7; d_gene: .; CDR3nt: TGTGCCAGCAGCTTAGGCGGGATCTACGAGCAGTACTTC; CDR3aa: CASSLGGIYEQYF
v_gene: TRBV10-3; abundance: few; j_gene: TRBJ2-1; d_gene: TRBD2; CDR3nt: TGTGCCATCAGTGATTCCGGGACTAGCGGCCCCAATGAGCAGTTCTTC; CDR3aa: CAISDSGTSGPNEQFF
v_gene: TRBV6-5; abundance: few; j_gene: TRBJ1-6; d_gene: .; CDR3nt: TGTGCCAGCAGTTACTCTGTGCAGGGTCCCCTTAATTCACCCCTCCACTTT; CDR3aa: CASSYSVQGPLNSPLHF
v_gene: TRBV3-1; abundance: few; j_gene: TRBJ1-1; d_gene: .; CDR3nt: TGTGCCAGCAGCCAAGAGTACAGGGCCCCTGAAGCTTTCTTT; CDR3aa: CASSQEYRAPEAFF
v_gene: TRBV12-3/TRBV12-4; abundance: few; j_gene: TRBJ2-2; d_gene: TRBD1; CDR3nt: TGTGCCAGCAGTTCCGGGACAGGGTGGTCCACCGGGGAGCTGTTTTTT; CDR3aa: CASSSGTGWSTGELFF
v_gene: TRBV20-1; abundance: .; j_gene: TRBJ2-5; d_gene: .; CDR3nt: TGCAGTGCTAGGAACCTCAGGGAGGCTCAAGAGACCCAGTACTTC; CDR3aa: CSARNLREAQETQYF
v_gene: TRBV20-1; abundance: .; j_gene: TRBJ2-5; d_gene: .; CDR3nt: TGCAGTGCTAGAGATGTATCTAGCTCGGTTATCTGGGAGACCCAGTACTTC; CDR3aa: CSARDVSSSVIWETQYF
v_gene: TRBV5-6; abundance: .; j_gene: TRBJ1-4; d_gene: .; CDR3nt: TGTGCCAGCGGTTATGCAACTAATGAAAAACTGTTTTTT; CDR3aa: CASGYATNEKLFF
v_gene: TRBV6-5; abundance: few; j_gene: TRBJ1-6; d_gene: .; CDR3nt: TGTGCCAGCAGTTACAGGGACCTTAATAATTCACCCCTCCACTTT; CDR3aa: CASSYRDLNNSPLHF
v_gene: TRBV6-5; abundance: few; j_gene: TRBJ2-7; d_gene: TRBD1; CDR3nt: TGTGCCAGCAGGTGGACCCCGGGACAGGGAGGCAACGAGCAGTACTTC; CDR3aa: CASRWTPGQGGNEQYF